This entry concerns a single T cell receptor beta chain. A junction end diverges from the germline sequence, so it may reflect a read error. This sample is part of a study of CD8+CD57+ T cells in acquired aplastic anemia. Overall study: Yields of DNA that came from sorted CD4+ and CD8+ cells averaged about 3.5 ug.

TCR beta VDJ and CDR3 profiling used genomic DNA as template. TCRdb ran MiXCR on the reads and lists one entry per CDR3 protein. Altogether 150,000 to 200,000 distinct CDR3 sequences are present, roughly 48% being singletons, with the ten largest covering over 0.95%. The CDR3 has 15 amino acids. The germline V gene encodes CDR1 SGHRS and CDR2 YFSETQ. The patients chosen for sequencing had shown expansion of CD8+CD57+ cells (detected by flow cytometry). The clonotype originates from a human donor with aplastic anemia. The sample consisted of sorted CD4+, CD8+, or CD8+CD57+ T cells (not recorded which) from PBMCs. The chain recombines TRBV5-1 with TRBJ1-2; 10 bases match TRBD1. The CDR3 bases are TGCGCCGGCAGCCCAGGACAGGGGGAGAGGGATGGCTACACCTTC. This codes for CAGSPGQGERDGYTF.